The 12 T cell receptor beta chains given below trace back to one sample, sequenced in a study of blood T cell repertoires in COVID-19. Clones were read by immunoSEQ multiplex PCR, and TCRdb kept only the in-frame ones, dropping some. The table includes approximately 77,000 clones, 75% to 85% detected once. The sample taken for sequencing was peripheral blood. These receptor sequences come from a man aged 45-65 years with COVID-19, enrolled during active disease.

This rearrangement joins TRBV18 to TRBJ2-3; the D is unclear. Between the trimmed V and J ends, which lost 3 bases and 2 bases, there was a span of 12 bases. The CDR3 runs 15 residues. Germline V lookup: CDR1 KGHSH, CDR2 LQKENI. The CDR3 DNA is TGTGCCAGCTCACCTCCCGGCGGTTTCACAGATACGCAGTATTTT. Its protein is CASSPPGGFTDTQYF. The whole variable domain, remainder taken from reference TRBV18 and TRBJ2-3, is NAGVMQNPRHLVRRRGQEARLRCSPMKGHSHVYWYRQLPEEGLKFMVYLQKENIIDESGMPKERFSAEFPKEGPSILRIQQVVRGDSAAYFCASSPPGGFTDTQYFGPGTRLTVL.

The CDR3 is CASSLVGTSGGGEQFF. CDR3 sequence (DNA): TGTGCCAGCAGCTTGGTAGGGACTAGCGGGGGGGGTGAGCAGTTCTTC. The chain carries TRBV5-4 and TRBJ2-1, with TRBD2 matching 16 bases. The length of the CDR3 is 16 residues. V lost 0 bases and J lost 9; bases outside the gene matches: 3. Germline CDR1 reads SGHNT; CDR2 reads YYREEE (reference sequence). Full variable domain (outside the CDR3, taken from reference TRBV5-4 and TRBJ2-1): ETGVTQSPTHLIKTRGQQVTLRCSSQSGHNTVSWYQQALGQGPQFIFQYYREEENGRGNFPPRFSGLQFPNYSSELNVNALELDDSALYLCASSLVGTSGGGEQFFGPGTRLTVL.

This clone was counted once. V gene TRBV19 combines with J gene TRBJ2-3; TRBD2 matches 10 bases. V trimming: 7 bases; J trimming: 6 bases; junction bases outside the gene matches: 7. The CDR3 extends over 14 amino acids. From germline, CDR1 is LNHDA and CDR2 SQIVND (reference sequence). The CDR3 bases are TGTGCCAGTAAAGGACTAGCGGAGACGGATACGCAGTATTTT. Translation gives CASKGLAETDTQYF. The full variable domain, in which reference TRBV19 and TRBJ2-3 provide the parts outside the CDR3, is DGGITQSPKYLFRKEGQNVTLSCEQNLNHDAMYWYRQDPGQGLRLIYYSQIVNDFQKGDIAEGYSVSREKKESFPLTVTSAQKNPTAFYLCASKGLAETDTQYFGPGTRLTVL.

This chain uses TRBV28 with TRBJ1-4; D remains unclear. The germline gives CDR1 MDHEN, CDR2 SYDVKM. Between the trimmed V and J ends, which lost 7 bases and 7 bases, there was a span of 13 bases. The CDR3 is 13 amino acids. CDR3 loop: CASKAGIPEKLFF. As DNA, the CDR3 is TGTGCCAGCAAGGCGGGTATCCCTGAAAAACTGTTTTTT.

The rearrangement joins TRBV19 to TRBJ1-5; tentatively, D is TRBD1 (5 bases). Germline V CDR1 and CDR2: LNHDA, SQIVND (reference sequence). The CDR3 runs 13 residues. Trimming cost V 7 bases and J 6 bases, with 13 bases left between them. The CDR3: CASTPGFPQPQHF. The CDR3 DNA sequence: TGTGCCAGTACCCCAGGGTTTCCTCAGCCCCAGCATTTT.

V usage is TRBV6-4 and J usage is TRBJ2-1, with 8 nucleotides matching TRBD1. V was pared by 4 bases and J by 7 bases, with 9 bases of the junction left unmatched. The germline CDR1 and CDR2 sequences are MRHNA and SNTAGT. The CDR3 covers 15 residues. The DNA for the CDR3 is TGTGCCAGCAGTGGAGGGGCAGGGGGCATGAATGAGCAGTTCTTC. This gives the protein CASSGGAGGMNEQFF.

J is TRBJ2-3 and V is TRBV6-5; 7 bases align to TRBD2. Germline V gives CDR1 MNHEY, CDR2 SVGAGI. V lost 6 bases to trimming and J lost 2 bases; unmatched junction nucleotides: 8. The CDR3 sequence is 15 residues long. CDR3 residues: CASRRPSGDTDTQYF. The CDR3 nucleotides read TGTGCCAGCAGACGCCCTAGCGGAGACACAGATACGCAGTATTTT.

The chain has TRBV19 and TRBJ2-4; weak D call: TRBD1 (5 bases). The CDR3 spans 14 residues. Germline V gene sequence: CDR1 LNHDA, CDR2 SQIVND (reference sequence). V shed 9 bases and J shed 1 base, with 13 bases lying between them. CDR3 protein: CARDDRAAKNIQYF. The CDR3 DNA sequence: TGTGCCAGGGACGACAGAGCCGCCAAAAACATTCAGTACTTC.

The chain links TRBV19 to TRBJ2-2, with D perhaps TRBD2 (5 bases). V lost 10 bases and J lost 4, with 10 bases in between. The CDR3 consists of 12 residues. Per the germline V gene, CDR1 is LNHDA and CDR2 is SQIVND (reference sequence). CDR3 region: CATPRGTGELFF. Written as DNA, the CDR3 is TGTGCCACCCCCCGGGGCACCGGGGAGCTGTTTTTT.

This sequence joins TRBV2 and TRBJ2-7, with D hard to call. The CDR3 consists of 15 residues. Germline CDR1 is SNHLY and CDR2 is FYNNEI. Trimming removed 5 bases from V and 2 bases from J, with 16 bases in between. In nucleotides, the CDR3 is TGTGCCAGCAGTCTTACTAACTCCCCACCCTACGAGCAGTACTTC. As protein: CASSLTNSPPYEQYF.

The V call is TRBV5-4, the J call TRBJ1-5; no firm D call. V was pared by 1 base and J by 4 bases, with 3 bases between. The CDR3 totals 12 residues. Germline assignment: CDR1 SGHNT and CDR2 YYREEE (reference sequence). The CDR3 region has the DNA TGTGCCAGCAGCTTGCCGAATCAGCCCCAGCATTTT. Residues: CASSLPNQPQHF.

V gene TRBV28 combines with J gene TRBJ1-6, with TRBD1 matching over 7 bases. V was clipped by 6 bases and J by 6 bases; unmatched bases: 8. The CDR3 covers 15 residues. Per germline, CDR1 MDHEN and CDR2 SYDVKM. The DNA of the CDR3 is TGTGCCAGCAGCCCGACGAGGGGGCTTAATTCACCCCTCCACTTT. Encoded protein: CASSPTRGLNSPLHF.